The clone carrying this TCR beta chain was seen just once. The antigen is unknown. Germline V lookup: CDR1 LNHDA, CDR2 SQIVND (reference sequence). V gave up 5 bases and J gave up 3 bases; unmatched junction bases: 12. The CDR3 totals 17 residues. These data originate in a study of cytomegalovirus exposure and HLA in healthy donors. Study-wide results and limits: Certain indistinguishable V segments, among them TRBV6-2 and TRBV6-3, were excluded. Researchers had no immune exposure information except CMV serostatus available. Near-uniform donor sequencing depth was presumed by presence/absence analyses.

This PCR relied on a set of 60 Vbeta primers and 13 Jbeta primers. Using immunoSEQ multiplex PCR, the repertoire was profiled, and TCRdb retains in-frame clones only, with some absent. The sample has 120,000 or so clones; around 72% are singletons. This TCR came from a woman in her forties or fifties in good health and CMV-seropositive. Input material: PBMCs. The J gene is TRBJ1-5, the V gene TRBV19; TRBD1 matches 8 bases. The CDR3 bases are TGTGCCAGTAGTGTCGATGTTGGACAGGGCGACAATCAGCCCCAGCATTTT. Encoded protein: CASSVDVGQGDNQPQHF.